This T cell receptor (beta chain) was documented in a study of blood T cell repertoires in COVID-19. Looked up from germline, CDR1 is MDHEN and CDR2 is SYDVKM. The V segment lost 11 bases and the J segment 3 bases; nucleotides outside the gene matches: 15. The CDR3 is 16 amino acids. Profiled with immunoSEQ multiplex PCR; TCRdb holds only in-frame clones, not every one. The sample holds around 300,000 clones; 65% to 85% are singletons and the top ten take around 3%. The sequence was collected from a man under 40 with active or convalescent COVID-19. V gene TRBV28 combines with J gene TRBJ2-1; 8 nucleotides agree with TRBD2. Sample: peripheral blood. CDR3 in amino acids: CALTPASGSNYNEQFF. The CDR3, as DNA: TGTGCCTTAACCCCCGCCAGCGGGAGTAACTACAATGAGCAGTTCTTC.